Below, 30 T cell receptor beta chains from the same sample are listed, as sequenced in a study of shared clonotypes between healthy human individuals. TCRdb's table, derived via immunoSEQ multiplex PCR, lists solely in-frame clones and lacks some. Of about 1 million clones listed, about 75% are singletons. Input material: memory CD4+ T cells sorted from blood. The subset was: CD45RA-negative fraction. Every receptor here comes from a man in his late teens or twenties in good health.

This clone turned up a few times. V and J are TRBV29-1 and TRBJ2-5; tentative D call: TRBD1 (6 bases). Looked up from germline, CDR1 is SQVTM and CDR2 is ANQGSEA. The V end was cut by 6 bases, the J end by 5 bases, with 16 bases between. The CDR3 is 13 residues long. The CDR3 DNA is TGCAGCGTCCGGACAGCCGGCGGGGAGACCCAGTACTTC. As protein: CSVRTAGGETQYF.

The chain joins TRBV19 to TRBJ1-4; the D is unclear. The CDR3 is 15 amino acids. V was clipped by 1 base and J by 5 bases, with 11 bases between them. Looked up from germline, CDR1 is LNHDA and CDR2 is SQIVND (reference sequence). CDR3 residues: CASSIGNSQNEKLFF. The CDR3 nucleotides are TGTGCCAGTAGTATAGGCAACAGCCAGAATGAAAAACTGTTTTTT.

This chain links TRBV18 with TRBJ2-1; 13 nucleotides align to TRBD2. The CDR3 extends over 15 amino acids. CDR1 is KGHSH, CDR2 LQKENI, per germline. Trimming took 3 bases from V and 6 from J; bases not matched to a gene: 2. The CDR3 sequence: CASSPWTSGSNEQFF. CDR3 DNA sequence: TGTGCCAGCTCACCCTGGACTAGCGGGAGCAATGAGCAGTTCTTC.

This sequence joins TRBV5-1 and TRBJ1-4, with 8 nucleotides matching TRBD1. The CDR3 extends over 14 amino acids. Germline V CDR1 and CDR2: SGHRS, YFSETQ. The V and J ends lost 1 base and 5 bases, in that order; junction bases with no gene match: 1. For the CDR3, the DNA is TGCGCCAGCAGCTTGTACAGGGGGAATGAAAAACTGTTTTTT. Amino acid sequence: CASSLYRGNEKLFF.

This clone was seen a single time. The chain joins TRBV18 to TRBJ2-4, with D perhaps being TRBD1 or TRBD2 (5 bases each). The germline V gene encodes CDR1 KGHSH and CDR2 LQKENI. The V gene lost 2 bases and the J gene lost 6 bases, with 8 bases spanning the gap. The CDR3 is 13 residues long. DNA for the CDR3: TGTGCCAGCTCACCAGGGACGGCAAACATTCAGTACTTC. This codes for CASSPGTANIQYF.

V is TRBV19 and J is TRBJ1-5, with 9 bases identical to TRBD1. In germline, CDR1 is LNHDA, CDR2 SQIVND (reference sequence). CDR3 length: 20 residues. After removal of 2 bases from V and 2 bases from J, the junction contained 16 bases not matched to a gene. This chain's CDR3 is CASSIMVGNNRGRGNQPQHF. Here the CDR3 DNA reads TGTGCCAGTAGTATAATGGTCGGAAATAACAGGGGGCGCGGCAATCAGCCCCAGCATTTT.

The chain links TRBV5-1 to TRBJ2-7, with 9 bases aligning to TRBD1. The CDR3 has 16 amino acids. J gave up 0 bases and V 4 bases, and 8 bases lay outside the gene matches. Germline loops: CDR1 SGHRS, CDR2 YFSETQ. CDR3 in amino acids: CASSPTGTGSSYEQYF. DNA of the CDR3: TGCGCCAGCAGCCCAACCGGGACAGGGAGCTCCTACGAGCAGTACTTC. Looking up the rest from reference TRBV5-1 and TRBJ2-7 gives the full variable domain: KAGVTQTPRYLIKTRGQQVTLSCSPISGHRSVSWYQQTPGQGLQFLFEYFSETQRNKGNFPGRFSGRQFSNSRSEMNVSTLELGDSALYLCASSPTGTGSSYEQYFGPGTRLTVT.

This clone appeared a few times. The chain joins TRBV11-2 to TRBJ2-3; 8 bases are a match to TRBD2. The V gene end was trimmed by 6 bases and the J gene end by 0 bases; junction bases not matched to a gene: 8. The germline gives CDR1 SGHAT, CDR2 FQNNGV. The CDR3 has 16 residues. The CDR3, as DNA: TGTGCCAGCAGATCCAAGTCGGGAGGGAGCACAGATACGCAGTATTTT. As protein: CASRSKSGGSTDTQYF.

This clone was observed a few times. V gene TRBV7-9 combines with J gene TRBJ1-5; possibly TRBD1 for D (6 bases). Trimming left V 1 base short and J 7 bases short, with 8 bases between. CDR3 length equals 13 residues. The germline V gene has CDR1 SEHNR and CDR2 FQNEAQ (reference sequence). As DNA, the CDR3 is TGTGCCAGCAGCTTAGGGGGGCAGCAGCCCCAGCATTTT. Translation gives CASSLGGQQPQHF.

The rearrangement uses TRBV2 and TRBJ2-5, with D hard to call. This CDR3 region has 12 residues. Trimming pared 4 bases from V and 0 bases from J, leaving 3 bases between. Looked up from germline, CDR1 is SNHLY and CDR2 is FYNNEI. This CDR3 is CASSVHQETQYF. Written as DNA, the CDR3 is TGTGCCAGCAGTGTACACCAAGAGACCCAGTACTTC.

The CDR3 sequence: CASSEVTGGMEQYF. The CDR3 nucleotides read TGTGCCAGCAGTGAAGTGACAGGGGGAATGGAGCAGTACTTC. This sequence joins TRBV2 and TRBJ2-7; 9 bases fit TRBD1. The CDR3 has 14 amino acids. V dropped 1 base and J dropped 7; count of bases not matched to a gene: 5. The germline V gene has CDR1 SNHLY and CDR2 FYNNEI.

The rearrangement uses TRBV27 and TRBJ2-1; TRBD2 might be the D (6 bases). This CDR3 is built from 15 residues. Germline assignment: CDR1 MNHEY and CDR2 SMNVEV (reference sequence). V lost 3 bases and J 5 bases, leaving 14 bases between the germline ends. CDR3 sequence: CASSFVDYRNNEQFF. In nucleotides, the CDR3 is TGTGCCAGCAGTTTCGTGGACTACCGAAACAATGAGCAGTTCTTC.

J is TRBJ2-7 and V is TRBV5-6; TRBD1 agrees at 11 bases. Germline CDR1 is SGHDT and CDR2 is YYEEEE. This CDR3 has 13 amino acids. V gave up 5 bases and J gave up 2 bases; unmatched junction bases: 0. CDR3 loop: CASRGQGAYEQYF. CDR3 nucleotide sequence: TGTGCCAGCAGGGGACAGGGGGCCTACGAGCAGTACTTC.

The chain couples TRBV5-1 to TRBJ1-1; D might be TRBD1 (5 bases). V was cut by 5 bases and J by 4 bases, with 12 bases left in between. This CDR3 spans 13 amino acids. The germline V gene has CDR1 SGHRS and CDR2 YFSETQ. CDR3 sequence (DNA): TGCGCCAGCAGGAAGGCAGGGAGCACTGAAGCTTTCTTT. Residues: CASRKAGSTEAFF. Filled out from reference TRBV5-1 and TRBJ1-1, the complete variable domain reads KAGVTQTPRYLIKTRGQQVTLSCSPISGHRSVSWYQQTPGQGLQFLFEYFSETQRNKGNFPGRFSGRQFSNSRSEMNVSTLELGDSALYLCASRKAGSTEAFFGQGTRLTVV.

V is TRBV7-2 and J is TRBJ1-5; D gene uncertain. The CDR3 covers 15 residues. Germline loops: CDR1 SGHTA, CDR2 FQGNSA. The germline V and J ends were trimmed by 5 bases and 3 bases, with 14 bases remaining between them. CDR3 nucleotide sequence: TGTGCCAGCAGCCGCCAAACAACGGCCAATCAGCCCCAGCATTTT. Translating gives CASSRQTTANQPQHF.

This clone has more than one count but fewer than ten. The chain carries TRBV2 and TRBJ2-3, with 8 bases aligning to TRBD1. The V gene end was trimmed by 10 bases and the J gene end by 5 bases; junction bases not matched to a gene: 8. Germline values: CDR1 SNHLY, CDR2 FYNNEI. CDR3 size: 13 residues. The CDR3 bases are TGTGCCACCACAGGGGGGCGCGGAGATACGCAGTATTTT. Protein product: CATTGGRGDTQYF.

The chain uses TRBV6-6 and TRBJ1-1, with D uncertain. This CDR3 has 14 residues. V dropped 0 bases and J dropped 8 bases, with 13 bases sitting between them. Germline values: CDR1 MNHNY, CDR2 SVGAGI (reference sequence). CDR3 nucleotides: TGTGCCAGCAGTTACTCGAGGGTCGTCCCAGAAGCTTTCTTT. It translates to CASSYSRVVPEAFF.

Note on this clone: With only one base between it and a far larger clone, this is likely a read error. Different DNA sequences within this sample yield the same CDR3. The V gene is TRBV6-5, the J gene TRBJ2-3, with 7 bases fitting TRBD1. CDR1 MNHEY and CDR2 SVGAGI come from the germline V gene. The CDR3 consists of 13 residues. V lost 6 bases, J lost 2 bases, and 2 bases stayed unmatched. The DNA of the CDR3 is TGTGCCAGCAGCAGGGGGACCACAGATACGCAGTATTTT. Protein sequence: CASSRGTTDTQYF.

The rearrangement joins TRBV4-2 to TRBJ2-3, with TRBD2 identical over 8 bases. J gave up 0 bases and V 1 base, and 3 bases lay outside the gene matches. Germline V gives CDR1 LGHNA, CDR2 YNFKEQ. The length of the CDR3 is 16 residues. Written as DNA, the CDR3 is TGTGCCAGCAGCCAAGGCGGGGGGTTTAGCACAGATACGCAGTATTTT. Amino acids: CASSQGGGFSTDTQYF.

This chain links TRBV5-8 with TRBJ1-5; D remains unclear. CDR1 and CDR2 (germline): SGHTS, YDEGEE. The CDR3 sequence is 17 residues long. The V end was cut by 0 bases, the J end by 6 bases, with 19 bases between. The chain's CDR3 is CASSLERKGKGSQPQHF. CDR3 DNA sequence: TGTGCCAGCAGCTTGGAAAGAAAGGGAAAAGGTAGTCAGCCCCAGCATTTT.

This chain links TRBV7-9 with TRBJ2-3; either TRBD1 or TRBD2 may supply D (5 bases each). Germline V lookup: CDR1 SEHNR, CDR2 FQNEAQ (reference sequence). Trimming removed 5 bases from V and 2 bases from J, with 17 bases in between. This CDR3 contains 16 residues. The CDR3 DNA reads TGTGCCAGCAGCGAGCGACAGCGGACACACACAGATACGCAGTATTTT. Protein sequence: CASSERQRTHTDTQYF.

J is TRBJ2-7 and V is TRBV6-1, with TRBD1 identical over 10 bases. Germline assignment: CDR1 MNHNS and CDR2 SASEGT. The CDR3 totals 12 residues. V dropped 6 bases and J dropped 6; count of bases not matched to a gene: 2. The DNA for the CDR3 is TGTGCCAGCAGCCGGACAGGGGGCGAGCAGTACTTC. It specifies CASSRTGGEQYF.

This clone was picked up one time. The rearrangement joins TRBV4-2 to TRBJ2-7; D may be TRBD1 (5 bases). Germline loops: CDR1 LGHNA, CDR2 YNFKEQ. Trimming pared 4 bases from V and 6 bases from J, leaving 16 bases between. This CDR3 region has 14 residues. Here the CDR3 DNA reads TGTGCCAGCAGCCCCGGACAAACTCTGGGCGAGCAGTACTTC. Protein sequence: CASSPGQTLGEQYF.

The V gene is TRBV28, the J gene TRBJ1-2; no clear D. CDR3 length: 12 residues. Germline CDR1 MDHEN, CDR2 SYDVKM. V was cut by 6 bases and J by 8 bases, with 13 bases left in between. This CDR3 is CASSRERGGYTF. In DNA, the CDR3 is TGTGCCAGCAGCCGTGAACGTGGGGGCTACACCTTC.

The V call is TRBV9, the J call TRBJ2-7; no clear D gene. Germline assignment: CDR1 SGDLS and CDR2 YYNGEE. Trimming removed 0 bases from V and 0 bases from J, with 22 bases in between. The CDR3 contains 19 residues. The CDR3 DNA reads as TGTGCCAGCAGCGTAGAAATAGTCCACGAGTTGGTGTGCTCCTACGAGCAGTACTTC. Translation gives CASSVEIVHELVCSYEQYF.

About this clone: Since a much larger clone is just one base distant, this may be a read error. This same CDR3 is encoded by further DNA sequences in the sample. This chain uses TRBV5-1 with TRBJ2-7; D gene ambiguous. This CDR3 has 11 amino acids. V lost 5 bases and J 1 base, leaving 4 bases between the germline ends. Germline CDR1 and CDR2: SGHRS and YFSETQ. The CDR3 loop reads CASSSSYEQYF. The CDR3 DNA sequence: TGCGCCAGCAGTTCATCCTACGAGCAGTACTTC.

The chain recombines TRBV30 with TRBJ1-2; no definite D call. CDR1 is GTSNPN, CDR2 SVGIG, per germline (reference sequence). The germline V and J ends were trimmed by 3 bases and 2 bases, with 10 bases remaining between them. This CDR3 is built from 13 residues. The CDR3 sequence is CAWSPSGNYGYTF. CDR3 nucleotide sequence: TGTGCCTGGAGCCCGTCGGGAAACTATGGCTACACCTTC.

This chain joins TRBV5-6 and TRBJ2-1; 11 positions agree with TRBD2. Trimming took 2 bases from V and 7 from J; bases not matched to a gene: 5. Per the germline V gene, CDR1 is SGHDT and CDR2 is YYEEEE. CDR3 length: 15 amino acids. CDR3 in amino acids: CASSFSGRALNEQFF. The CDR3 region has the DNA TGTGCCAGCAGCTTTAGCGGGAGGGCCCTTAATGAGCAGTTCTTC.

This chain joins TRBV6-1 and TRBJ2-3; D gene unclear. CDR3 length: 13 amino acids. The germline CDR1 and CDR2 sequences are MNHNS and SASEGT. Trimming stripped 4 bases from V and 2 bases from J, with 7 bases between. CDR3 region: CASSADYTDTQYF. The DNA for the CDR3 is TGTGCCAGCAGTGCAGATTACACAGATACGCAGTATTTT.

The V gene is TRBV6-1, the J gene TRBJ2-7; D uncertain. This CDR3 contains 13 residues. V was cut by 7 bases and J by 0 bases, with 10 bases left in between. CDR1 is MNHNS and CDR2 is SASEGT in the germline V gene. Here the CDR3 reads CASNTKTSYEQYF. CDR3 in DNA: TGTGCCAGCAATACAAAGACCTCCTACGAGCAGTACTTC.